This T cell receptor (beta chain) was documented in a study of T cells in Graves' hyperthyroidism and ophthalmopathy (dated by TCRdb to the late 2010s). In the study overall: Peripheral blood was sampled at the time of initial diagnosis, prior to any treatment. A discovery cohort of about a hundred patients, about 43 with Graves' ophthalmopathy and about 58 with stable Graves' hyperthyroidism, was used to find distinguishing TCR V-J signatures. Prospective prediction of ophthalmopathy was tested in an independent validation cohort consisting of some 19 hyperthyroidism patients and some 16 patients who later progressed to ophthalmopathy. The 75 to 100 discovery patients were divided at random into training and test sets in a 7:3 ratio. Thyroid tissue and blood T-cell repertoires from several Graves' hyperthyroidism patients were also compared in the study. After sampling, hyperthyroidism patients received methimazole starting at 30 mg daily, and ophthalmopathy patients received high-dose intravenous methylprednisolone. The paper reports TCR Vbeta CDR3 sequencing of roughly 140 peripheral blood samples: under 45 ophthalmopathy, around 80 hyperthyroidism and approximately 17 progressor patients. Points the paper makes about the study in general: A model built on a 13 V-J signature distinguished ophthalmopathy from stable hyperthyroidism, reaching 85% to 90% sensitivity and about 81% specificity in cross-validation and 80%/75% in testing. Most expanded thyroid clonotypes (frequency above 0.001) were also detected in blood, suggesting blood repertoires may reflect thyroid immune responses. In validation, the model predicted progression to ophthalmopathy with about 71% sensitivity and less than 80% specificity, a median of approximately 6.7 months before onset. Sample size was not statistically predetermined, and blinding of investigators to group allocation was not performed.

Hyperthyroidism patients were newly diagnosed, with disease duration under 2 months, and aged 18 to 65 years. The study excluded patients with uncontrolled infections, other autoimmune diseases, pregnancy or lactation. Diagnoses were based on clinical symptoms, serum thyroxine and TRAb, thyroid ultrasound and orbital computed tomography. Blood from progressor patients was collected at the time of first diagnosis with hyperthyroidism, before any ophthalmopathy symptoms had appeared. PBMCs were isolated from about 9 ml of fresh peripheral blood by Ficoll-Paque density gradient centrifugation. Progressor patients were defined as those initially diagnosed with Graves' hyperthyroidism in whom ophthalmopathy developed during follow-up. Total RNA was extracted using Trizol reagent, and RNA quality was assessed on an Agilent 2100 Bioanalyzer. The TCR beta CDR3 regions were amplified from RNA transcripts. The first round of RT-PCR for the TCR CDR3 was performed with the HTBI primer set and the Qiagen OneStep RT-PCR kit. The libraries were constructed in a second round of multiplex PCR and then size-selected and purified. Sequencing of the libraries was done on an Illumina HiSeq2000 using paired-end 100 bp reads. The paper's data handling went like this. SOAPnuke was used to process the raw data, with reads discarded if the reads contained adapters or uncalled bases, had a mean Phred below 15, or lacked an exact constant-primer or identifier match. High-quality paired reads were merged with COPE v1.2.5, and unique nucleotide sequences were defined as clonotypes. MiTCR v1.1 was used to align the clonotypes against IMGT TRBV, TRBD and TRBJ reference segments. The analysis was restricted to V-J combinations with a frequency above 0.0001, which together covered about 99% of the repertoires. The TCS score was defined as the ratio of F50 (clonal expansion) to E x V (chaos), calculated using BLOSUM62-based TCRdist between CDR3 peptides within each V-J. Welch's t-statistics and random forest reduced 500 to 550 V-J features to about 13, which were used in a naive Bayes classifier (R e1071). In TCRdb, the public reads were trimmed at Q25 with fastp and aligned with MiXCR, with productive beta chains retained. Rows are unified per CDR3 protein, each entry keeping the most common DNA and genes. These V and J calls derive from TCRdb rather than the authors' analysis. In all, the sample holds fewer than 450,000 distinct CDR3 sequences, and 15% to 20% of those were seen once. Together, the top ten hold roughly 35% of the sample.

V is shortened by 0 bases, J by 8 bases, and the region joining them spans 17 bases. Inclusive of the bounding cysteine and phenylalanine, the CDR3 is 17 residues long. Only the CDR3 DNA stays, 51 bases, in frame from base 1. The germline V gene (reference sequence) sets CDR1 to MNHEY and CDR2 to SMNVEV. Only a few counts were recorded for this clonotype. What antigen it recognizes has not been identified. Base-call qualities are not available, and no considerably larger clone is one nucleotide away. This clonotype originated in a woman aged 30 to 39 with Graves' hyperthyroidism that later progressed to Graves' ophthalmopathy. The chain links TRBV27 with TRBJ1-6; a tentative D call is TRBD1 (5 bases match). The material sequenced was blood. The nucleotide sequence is TGTGCCAGCAGTTTATCGTGGGGTGGGGGAAGCGATTCACCCCTCCACTTT. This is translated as CASSLSWGGGSDSPLHF.